This T cell receptor beta chain was recovered during a study of shared clonotypes between healthy human individuals. Study overall: Participating donors consisted of two women and a few men aged 18 to 49. General study points: The authors expected sequencing depth to affect clonotype sharing among donors.

With 3 bases removed from V and 3 bases from J, the gap between germline ends came to 8 bases. The CDR3 sequence is 13 residues long. Germline values: CDR1 KGHSH, CDR2 LQKENI. On this clone: The antigen is not known. The sample holds other DNA sequences that translate to the same CDR3.

Each subset's genomic DNA was shared equally among a number of immunoSEQ plates. DNA at approximately 200 ng, 25,000 to 30,000 T cell genomes, went into sorted-subset replicate PCRs. The table came from immunoSEQ multiplex PCR; TCRdb's copy has only in-frame clones and leaves some out. The sample shows more than 550,000 clones, roughly 72% of them seen only once. This TCR was sampled from a woman younger than 45 in good health. Sample: memory CD4+ T cells sorted from blood. Stated subset: CD45RA-negative fraction. J is TRBJ1-1 and V is TRBV18, with D possibly TRBD1 on 5 matching bases. The CDR3 bases are TGTGCCAGCTCACCCGGGGGGGACACTGAAGCTTTCTTT. Translated: CASSPGGDTEAFF.